This T cell receptor beta chain is drawn from a study of neurological immune-mediated disorders. This clonotype was seen many times. Germline values: CDR1 SGHAT, CDR2 FQDESV (reference sequence). This CDR3 spans 16 amino acids. Between the trimmed V and J ends, which lost 1 base and 4 bases, there was a span of 13 bases. The unsorted libraries were generated from a total of 2 million PBMCs, which had been stored in RNAlater at -80 C. One entry per CDR3 protein, called by TCRdb with MiXCR from the 5' RACE reads. The sample includes about 60,000 distinct CDR3 sequences, 4% to 5.5% seen only once; the top ten take 2.5% to 3%.

This receptor was taken from a man between 50 and 59 years old with multiple sclerosis. The specimen sequenced was PBMCs. The gene calls are TRBV11-1 and TRBJ2-2; TRBD2 might be the D (5 bases). The CDR3 DNA is TGTGCCAGCAGCTTAGAGCCGGGGTTGTCCACCGGGGAGCTGTTTTTT. This codes for CASSLEPGLSTGELFF.